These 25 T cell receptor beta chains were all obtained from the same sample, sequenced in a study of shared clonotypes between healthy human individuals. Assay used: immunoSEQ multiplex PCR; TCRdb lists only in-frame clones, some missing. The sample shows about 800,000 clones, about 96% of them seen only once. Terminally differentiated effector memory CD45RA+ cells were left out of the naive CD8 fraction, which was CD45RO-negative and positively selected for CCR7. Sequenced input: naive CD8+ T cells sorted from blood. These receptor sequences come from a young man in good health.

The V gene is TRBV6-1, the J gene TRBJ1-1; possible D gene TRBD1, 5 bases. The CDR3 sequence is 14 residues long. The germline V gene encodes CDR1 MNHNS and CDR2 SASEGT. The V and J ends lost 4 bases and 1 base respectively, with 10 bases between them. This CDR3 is CASSGGRWNTEAFF. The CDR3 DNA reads TGTGCCAGCAGTGGGGGCAGGTGGAACACTGAAGCTTTCTTT.

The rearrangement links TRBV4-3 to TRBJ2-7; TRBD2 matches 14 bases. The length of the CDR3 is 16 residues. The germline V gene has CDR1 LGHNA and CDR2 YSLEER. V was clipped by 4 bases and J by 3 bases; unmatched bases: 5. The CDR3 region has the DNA TGCGCCAGCAGCCCAAAGGGACTAGCGGGAGTCTACGAGCAGTACTTC. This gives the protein CASSPKGLAGVYEQYF.

CDR3 nucleotides: TGTGCCAGCAGCCCGGCCTCGGGTGAAGCTTTCTTT. It translates to CASSPASGEAFF. The chain uses TRBV7-9 and TRBJ1-1; D is uncertain. Trimming removed 5 bases at V and 7 bases at J, with 11 bases between. The CDR3 is 12 residues long. Germline CDR1 reads SEHNR; CDR2 reads FQNEAQ (reference sequence).

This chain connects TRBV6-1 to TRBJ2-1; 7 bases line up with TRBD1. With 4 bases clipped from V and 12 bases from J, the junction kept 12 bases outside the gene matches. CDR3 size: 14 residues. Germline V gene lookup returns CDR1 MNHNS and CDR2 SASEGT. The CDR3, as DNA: TGTGCCAGCAGTGGGGGGACAGATTACAAAGGGCAGTTCTTC. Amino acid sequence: CASSGGTDYKGQFF.

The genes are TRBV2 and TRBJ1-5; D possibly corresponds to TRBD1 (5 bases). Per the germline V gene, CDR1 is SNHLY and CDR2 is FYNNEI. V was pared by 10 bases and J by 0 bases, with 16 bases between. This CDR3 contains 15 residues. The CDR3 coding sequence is TGTGCCACTCAGGAGGGGCAGGCTAGCAATCAGCCCCAGCATTTT. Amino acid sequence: CATQEGQASNQPQHF. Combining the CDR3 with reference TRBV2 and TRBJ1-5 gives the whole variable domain EPEVTQTPSHQVTQMGQEVILRCVPISNHLYFYWYRQILGQKVEFLVSFYNNEISEKSEIFDDQFSVERPDGSNFTLKIRSTKLEDSAMYFCATQEGQASNQPQHFGDGTRLSIL.

This CDR3 is CASSLDPGQGAYEQFF. CDR3 in DNA: TGTGCCAGCAGCCTCGATCCGGGACAGGGGGCCTATGAGCAGTTCTTC. The chain couples TRBV7-8 to TRBJ2-1, with 12 nucleotides matching TRBD1. J gave up 8 bases and V 5 bases, and 10 bases lay outside the gene matches. Germline CDR1 is SGHVS and CDR2 is FQNEAQ. The CDR3 has 16 amino acids.

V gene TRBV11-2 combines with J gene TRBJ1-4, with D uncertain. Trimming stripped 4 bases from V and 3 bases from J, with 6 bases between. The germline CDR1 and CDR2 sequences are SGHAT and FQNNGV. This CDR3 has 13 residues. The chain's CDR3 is CASSSSPNEKLFF. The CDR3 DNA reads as TGTGCCAGCAGCTCCAGCCCTAATGAAAAACTGTTTTTT. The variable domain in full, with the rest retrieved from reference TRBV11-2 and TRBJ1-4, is EAGVAQSPRYKIIEKRQSVAFWCNPISGHATLYWYQQILGQGPKLLIQFQNNGVVDDSQLPKDRFSAERLKGVDSTLKIQPAKLEDSAVYLCASSSSPNEKLFFGSGTQLSVL.

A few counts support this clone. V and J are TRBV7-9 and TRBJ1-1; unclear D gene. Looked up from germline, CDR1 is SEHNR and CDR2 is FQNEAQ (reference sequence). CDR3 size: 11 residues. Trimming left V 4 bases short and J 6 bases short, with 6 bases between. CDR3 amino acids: CASSSEAEAFF. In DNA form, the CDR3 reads TGTGCCAGCAGCTCAGAGGCTGAAGCTTTCTTT.

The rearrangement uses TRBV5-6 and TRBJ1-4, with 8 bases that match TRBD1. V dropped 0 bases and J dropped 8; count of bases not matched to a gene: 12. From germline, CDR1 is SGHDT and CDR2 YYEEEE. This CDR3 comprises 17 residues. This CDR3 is CASSLERRTGLGEKLFF. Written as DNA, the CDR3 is TGTGCCAGCAGCTTGGAAAGAAGGACAGGGCTAGGGGAAAAACTGTTTTTT.

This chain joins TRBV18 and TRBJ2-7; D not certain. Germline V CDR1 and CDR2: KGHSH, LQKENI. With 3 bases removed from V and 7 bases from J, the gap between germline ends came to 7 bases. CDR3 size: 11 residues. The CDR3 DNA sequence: TGTGCCAGCTCACCTAATACGGAGCAGTACTTC. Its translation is CASSPNTEQYF.

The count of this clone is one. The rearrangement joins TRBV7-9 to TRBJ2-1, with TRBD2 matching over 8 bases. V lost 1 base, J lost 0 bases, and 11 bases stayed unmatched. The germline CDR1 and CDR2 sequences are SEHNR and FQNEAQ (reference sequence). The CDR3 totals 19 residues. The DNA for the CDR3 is TGTGCCAGCAGCTTAGTTTCTAGCGGGTGGATGAGCTCCTACAATGAGCAGTTCTTC. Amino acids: CASSLVSSGWMSSYNEQFF.

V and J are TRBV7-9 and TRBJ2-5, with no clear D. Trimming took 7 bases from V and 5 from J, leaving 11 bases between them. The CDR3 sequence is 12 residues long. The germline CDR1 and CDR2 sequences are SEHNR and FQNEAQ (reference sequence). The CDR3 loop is CASTREMETQYF. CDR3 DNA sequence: TGTGCCAGCACCAGAGAGATGGAGACCCAGTACTTC.

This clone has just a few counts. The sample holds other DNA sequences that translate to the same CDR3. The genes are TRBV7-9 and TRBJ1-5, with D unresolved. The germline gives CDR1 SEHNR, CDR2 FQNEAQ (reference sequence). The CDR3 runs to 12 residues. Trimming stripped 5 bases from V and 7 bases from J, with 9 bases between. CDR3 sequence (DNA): TGTGCCAGCAGCCTGGCGGGGCAGCCCCAGCATTTT. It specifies CASSLAGQPQHF.

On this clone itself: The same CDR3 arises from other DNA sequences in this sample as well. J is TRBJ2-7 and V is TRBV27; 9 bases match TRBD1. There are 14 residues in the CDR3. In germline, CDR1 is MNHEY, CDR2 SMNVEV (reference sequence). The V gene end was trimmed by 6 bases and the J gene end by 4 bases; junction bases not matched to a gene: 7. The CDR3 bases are TGTGCCAGCAGCCTAGGACAGGGGAATTACGAGCAGTACTTC. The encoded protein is CASSLGQGNYEQYF.

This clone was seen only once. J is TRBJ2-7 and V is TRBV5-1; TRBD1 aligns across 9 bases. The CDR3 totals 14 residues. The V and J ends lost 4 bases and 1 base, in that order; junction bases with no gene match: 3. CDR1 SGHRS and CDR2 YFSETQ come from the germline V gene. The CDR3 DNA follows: TGCGCCAGCAGCGTCGGACAGGGGTCCTACGAGCAGTACTTC. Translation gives CASSVGQGSYEQYF.

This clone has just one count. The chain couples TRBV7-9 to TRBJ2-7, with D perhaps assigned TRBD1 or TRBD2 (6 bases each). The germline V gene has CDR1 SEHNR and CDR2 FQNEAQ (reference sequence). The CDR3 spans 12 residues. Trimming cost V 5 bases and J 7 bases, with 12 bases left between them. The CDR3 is CASSIRGQEQYF. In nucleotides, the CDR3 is TGTGCCAGCAGCATCCGGGGGCAGGAGCAGTACTTC.

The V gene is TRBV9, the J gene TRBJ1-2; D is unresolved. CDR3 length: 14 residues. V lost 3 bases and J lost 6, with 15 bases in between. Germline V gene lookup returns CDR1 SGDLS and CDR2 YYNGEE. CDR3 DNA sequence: TGTGCCAGCAGCGGAAGGCCGCCTAAGGATGGCTACACCTTC. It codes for CASSGRPPKDGYTF.

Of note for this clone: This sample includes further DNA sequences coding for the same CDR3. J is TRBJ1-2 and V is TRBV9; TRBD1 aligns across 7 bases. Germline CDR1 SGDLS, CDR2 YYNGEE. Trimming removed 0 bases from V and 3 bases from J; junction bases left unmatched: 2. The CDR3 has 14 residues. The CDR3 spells CASSVGGGDYGYTF. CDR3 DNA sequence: TGTGCCAGCAGCGTAGGAGGGGGCGACTATGGCTACACCTTC.

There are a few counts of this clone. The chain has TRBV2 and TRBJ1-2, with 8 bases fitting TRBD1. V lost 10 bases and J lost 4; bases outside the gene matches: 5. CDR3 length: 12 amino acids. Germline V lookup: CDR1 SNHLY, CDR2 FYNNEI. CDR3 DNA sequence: TGTGCCACTGGGACAGGAGTCTATGGCTACACCTTC. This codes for CATGTGVYGYTF.

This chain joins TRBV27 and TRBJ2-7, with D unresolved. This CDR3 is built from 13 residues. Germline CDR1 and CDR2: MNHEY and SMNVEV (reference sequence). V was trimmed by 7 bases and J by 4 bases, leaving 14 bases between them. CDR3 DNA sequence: TGTGCCAGCATGCGGTATTCTGAGTACGAGCAGTACTTC. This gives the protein CASMRYSEYEQYF.

The CDR3 spells CASSPTDSYNEQFF. CDR3 DNA sequence: TGTGCCAGCAGCCCTACAGACTCCTACAATGAGCAGTTCTTC. The chain couples TRBV11-3 to TRBJ2-1; D is unclear. The CDR3 totals 14 residues. The germline V and J ends were trimmed by 5 bases and 0 bases, with 8 bases remaining between them. Germline-derived CDR1 and CDR2 are SGHNT and YENEEA.

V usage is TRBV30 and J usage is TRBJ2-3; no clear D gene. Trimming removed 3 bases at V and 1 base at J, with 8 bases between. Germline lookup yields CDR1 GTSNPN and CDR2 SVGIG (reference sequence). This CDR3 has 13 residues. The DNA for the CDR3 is TGTGCCTGGAGCATGCTTGGCACAGATACGCAGTATTTT. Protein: CAWSMLGTDTQYF.

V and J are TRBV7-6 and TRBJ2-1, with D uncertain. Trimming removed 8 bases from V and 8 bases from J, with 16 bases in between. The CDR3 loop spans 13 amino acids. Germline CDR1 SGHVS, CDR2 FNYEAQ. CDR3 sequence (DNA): TGTGCCAGCCAACGGCTGGGGTACGATGAGCAGTTCTTC. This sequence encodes CASQRLGYDEQFF.

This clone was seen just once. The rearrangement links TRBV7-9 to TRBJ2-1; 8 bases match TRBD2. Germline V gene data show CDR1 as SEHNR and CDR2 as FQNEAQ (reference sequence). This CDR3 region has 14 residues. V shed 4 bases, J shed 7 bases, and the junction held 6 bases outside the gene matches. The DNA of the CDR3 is TGTGCCAGCAGCTCTACTAGCGGCAGGAATGAGCAGTTCTTC. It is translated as CASSSTSGRNEQFF.

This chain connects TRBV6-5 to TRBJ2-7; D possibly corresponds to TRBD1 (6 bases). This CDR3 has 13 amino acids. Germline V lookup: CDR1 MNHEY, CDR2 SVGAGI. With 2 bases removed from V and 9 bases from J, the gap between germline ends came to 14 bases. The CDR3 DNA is TGTGCCAGCAGTTACGGTCAGGGGATGGTGCAGTACTTC. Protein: CASSYGQGMVQYF.